One sample yielded the 23 T cell receptor beta chains listed below, sequenced in a study of spatial heterogeneity in lung cancer. One entry per CDR3 protein, called by TCRdb with MiXCR from the 5' RACE reads. The repertoire holds 40,000 to 45,000 distinct CDR3 sequences, roughly an eighth seen once, with 55% to 70% in the top ten. Specified time point: sample taken at primary tumor resection. Sample: PBMCs, taken at surgery. The source is a male donor with early-stage non-small cell lung cancer.

This clonotype was picked up many times. J is TRBJ2-1 and V is TRBV2; D call uncertain. The CDR3 runs 15 residues. Trimming cost V 7 bases and J 0 bases, with 13 bases left between them. Per the germline V gene, CDR1 is SNHLY and CDR2 is FYNNEI. The CDR3 sequence is CASTRSTSSYNEQFF. The CDR3 bases are TGTGCCAGCACCCGATCTACCAGCTCCTACAATGAGCAGTTCTTC.

This chain connects TRBV2 to TRBJ1-1; D might be TRBD1 (6 bases). V lost 4 bases, J lost 4 bases, and 16 bases lay in between. CDR3 size: 15 residues. In germline, CDR1 is SNHLY, CDR2 FYNNEI. CDR3 sequence: CASSGGRGRSTEAFF. The CDR3 nucleotides are TGTGCCAGCAGTGGGGGCCGGGGGCGCAGCACTGAAGCTTTCTTT.

The V call is TRBV6-1, the J call TRBJ2-1, with 16 bases lining up with TRBD2. Unmatched junction bases numbered 10, after V lost 7 bases and J lost 10 bases. CDR3 size: 16 residues. CDR1 is MNHNS and CDR2 is SASEGT in the germline V gene. In DNA, the CDR3 is TGTGCCAGCACCGCGGGACTAGCGGGAGGGCCGGGGGAGCAGTTCTTC. Its translation: CASTAGLAGGPGEQFF.

In its sample, this clonotype was seen many times. The genes are TRBV19 and TRBJ1-5; a possible D gene is TRBD1 (6 bases). Germline V CDR1 and CDR2: LNHDA, SQIVND (reference sequence). Trimming removed 7 bases at V and 2 bases at J, with 12 bases between. The CDR3 sequence is 14 residues long. The DNA for the CDR3 is TGTGCCAGTAACAACAGGGAGGGCAATCAGCCCCAGCATTTT. Residues: CASNNREGNQPQHF.

Many counts were recorded for this clonotype. The chain uses TRBV5-6 and TRBJ2-5; TRBD1 might be the D (5 bases). CDR3 length: 14 amino acids. Germline V gene data show CDR1 as SGHDT and CDR2 as YYEEEE. Trimming removed 1 base at V and 6 bases at J, with 13 bases between. This CDR3 is CASSLSAGKKTQYF. The CDR3 DNA follows: TGTGCCAGCAGCTTGTCGGCAGGGAAGAAGACCCAGTACTTC. Filled out from reference TRBV5-6 and TRBJ2-5, the complete variable domain reads DAGVTQSPTHLIKTRGQQVTLRCSPKSGHDTVSWYQQALGQGPQFIFQYYEEEERQRGNFPDRFSGHQFPNYSSELNVNALLLGDSALYLCASSLSAGKKTQYFGPGTRLLVL.

This clonotype was counted ten times or more. The rearrangement joins TRBV4-1 to TRBJ1-2; TRBD1 aligns across 8 bases. The length of the CDR3 is 13 residues. Losses at the gene ends were 4 bases for V and 8 bases for J; bases not matched to a gene: 6. Germline CDR1 reads MGHRA; CDR2 reads YSYEKL. The CDR3 loop is CASSRAQGEGYTF. Here the CDR3 DNA reads TGCGCCAGCAGCCGAGCACAGGGGGAAGGCTACACCTTC.

This clonotype was counted between two and nine times. The rearrangement uses TRBV27 and TRBJ2-7; D is possibly TRBD1 or TRBD2 (7 bases each). There are 17 residues in the CDR3. The V gene's germline CDR1 is MNHEY and CDR2 SMNVEV (reference sequence). V dropped 2 bases and J dropped 1 base, with 18 bases sitting between them. CDR3 nucleotides: TGTGCCAGCAGTTTACCGACAGGGAGGGGGCCGTCCTACGAGCAGTACTTC. This gives the protein CASSLPTGRGPSYEQYF.

In its sample, this clonotype was seen a few times. This chain joins TRBV7-8 and TRBJ1-5; D gene uncertain. The V end was cut by 2 bases, the J end by 6 bases, with 8 bases between. The CDR3 sequence is 13 residues long. CDR1 and CDR2 from the germline V gene are SGHVS and FQNEAQ. In nucleotides, the CDR3 is TGTGCCAGCAGCTTAACGGGGAGTCAGCCCCAGCATTTT. Protein sequence: CASSLTGSQPQHF.

The CDR3 DNA reads as TGTGCCAGCAGCCCGGGACTAGCGGACCTCACAGATACGCAGTATTTT. Translation: CASSPGLADLTDTQYF. The chain links TRBV7-6 to TRBJ2-3, with 11 bases aligning to TRBD2. V lost 5 bases and J lost 2; bases outside the gene matches: 6. The CDR3 loop spans 16 amino acids. From germline, CDR1 is SGHVS and CDR2 FNYEAQ.

The CDR3 DNA is TGTGCCAGCAGTGAAGACAGGGGATTAACTGGCTACACCTTC. This sequence encodes CASSEDRGLTGYTF. V is TRBV6-1 and J is TRBJ1-2; TRBD1 aligns across 7 bases. Germline V gene lookup returns CDR1 MNHNS and CDR2 SASEGT. The CDR3 runs 14 residues. V lost 1 base to trimming and J lost 7 bases; unmatched junction nucleotides: 6.

This clonotype was counted only a few times. The V gene is TRBV5-1, the J gene TRBJ2-3; no clear D. CDR3 length: 12 amino acids. V was trimmed by 4 bases and J by 1 base, leaving 4 bases between them. From germline, CDR1 is SGHRS and CDR2 YFSETQ. For the CDR3, the DNA is TGCGCCAGCAGCGAGGGCACAGATACGCAGTATTTT. Protein sequence: CASSEGTDTQYF.

The table lists this clonotype with many counts. The CDR3 spells CAWSPSRDTEAFF. As DNA, the CDR3 is TGTGCCTGGAGCCCATCCAGGGACACTGAAGCTTTCTTT. J is TRBJ1-1 and V is TRBV30; TRBD1 might be the D (5 bases). This CDR3 has 13 amino acids. Germline CDR1 GTSNPN, CDR2 SVGIG (reference sequence). Trimming shortened V by 3 bases and J by 3 bases, and 11 bases separated the two germline ends.

V gene TRBV20-1 combines with J gene TRBJ1-2; the D gene is possibly TRBD1 (5 bases). This CDR3 is built from 15 residues. V lost 6 bases, J lost 1 base, and 18 bases lay in between. The germline V gene has CDR1 DFQATT and CDR2 SNEGSKA (reference sequence). CDR3 in DNA: TGCAGTGCCGACTTCGACAGCGAGGGTAACTATGGCTACACCTTC. Translated, it gives CSADFDSEGNYGYTF.

This clonotype was found a few times. The chain joins TRBV29-1 to TRBJ1-2; D call uncertain. This CDR3 has 9 residues. CDR1 is SQVTM, CDR2 ANQGSEA, per germline. V was clipped by 4 bases and J by 8 bases, with 5 bases between them. In DNA form, the CDR3 reads TGCAGCGTTGGCCCCGGCTACACCTTC. It codes for CSVGPGYTF.

This clonotype was picked up many times. The chain uses TRBV12-3 or TRBV12-4 and TRBJ1-4; unclear D gene. The CDR3 length is 11 residues. V lost 4 bases and J 7 bases, leaving 4 bases between the germline ends. CDR3 sequence (DNA): TGTGCCAGCAGTTCATCTGAAAAACTGTTTTTT. As protein: CASSSSEKLFF.

The chain joins TRBV19 to TRBJ1-5; D uncertain. The CDR3 consists of 17 residues. Trimming pared 0 bases from V and 0 bases from J, leaving 12 bases between. CDR1 is LNHDA and CDR2 is SQIVND in the germline V gene (reference sequence). The CDR3 sequence is CASSIDLGAHSNQPQHF. The CDR3 bases are TGTGCCAGTAGTATAGATCTCGGAGCTCATAGCAATCAGCCCCAGCATTTT.

Ten or more counts support this clonotype. The chain is built from TRBV6-5 and TRBJ2-2, with TRBD1 matching over 7 bases. Germline CDR1 reads MNHEY; CDR2 reads SVGAGI. The CDR3 totals 15 residues. The ends lost 7 bases at V and 1 base at J; junction bases unmatched: 6. The CDR3 nucleotides read TGTGCCAGCACCGTCTACAGGGGGAACACCGGGGAGCTGTTTTTT. It translates to CASTVYRGNTGELFF.

The V gene is TRBV11-2, the J gene TRBJ2-1, with D uncertain. Germline V lookup: CDR1 SGHAT, CDR2 FQNNGV. This CDR3 has 14 residues. V gave up 5 bases and J gave up 5 bases, with 13 bases separating them. CDR3 loop: CASSLMPLNNEQFF. CDR3 in DNA: TGTGCCAGCAGCCTAATGCCCCTCAACAATGAGCAGTTCTTC.

A few counts support this clonotype. The chain couples TRBV29-1 to TRBJ2-7, with D tentatively TRBD2 (5 bases). The V and J ends lost 6 bases and 3 bases respectively, with 6 bases between them. Germline V gives CDR1 SQVTM, CDR2 ANQGSEA. The CDR3 has 10 residues. For the CDR3, the DNA is TGCAGCGTGGGAGACTACGAGCAGTACTTC. This encodes CSVGDYEQYF.

This clonotype has at least ten counts. The genes are TRBV5-6 and TRBJ1-2; D is perhaps TRBD1 (6 bases). This CDR3 spans 13 amino acids. The V and J ends lost 5 bases and 3 bases respectively, with 11 bases between them. Germline CDR1 and CDR2: SGHDT and YYEEEE. The CDR3 coding sequence is TGTGCCAGCAGGCGTGGGGGCGACTATGGCTACACCTTC. Translation: CASRRGGDYGYTF. The complete variable domain, with remaining parts taken from reference TRBV5-6 and TRBJ1-2, reads DAGVTQSPTHLIKTRGQQVTLRCSPKSGHDTVSWYQQALGQGPQFIFQYYEEEERQRGNFPDRFSGHQFPNYSSELNVNALLLGDSALYLCASRRGGDYGYTFGSGTRLTVV.

The sample holds a few counts of this clonotype. The chain is built from TRBV4-3 and TRBJ2-5; 9 bases match TRBD1. From germline, CDR1 is LGHNA and CDR2 YSLEER. The CDR3 covers 20 residues. The V segment lost 0 bases and the J segment 2 bases; nucleotides outside the gene matches: 16. The CDR3: CASSQDGGDRVLGGQETQYF. CDR3 nucleotide sequence: TGCGCCAGCAGCCAAGATGGGGGGGACAGGGTATTAGGAGGGCAAGAGACCCAGTACTTC.

The chain recombines TRBV14 with TRBJ1-6; no reliable D call. CDR3 size: 15 residues. V lost 1 base to trimming and J lost 9 bases, with 13 bases between them. Germline V lookup: CDR1 SGHDN, CDR2 FVKESK. The CDR3 sequence is CASSQGVNLGSPLHF. CDR3 DNA: TGTGCCAGCAGCCAAGGAGTAAATCTGGGTTCACCCCTCCACTTT. Full variable domain (remainder filled in from reference TRBV14 and TRBJ1-6): EAGVTQFPSHSVIEKGQTVTLRCDPISGHDNLYWYRRVMGKEIKFLLHFVKESKQDESGMPNNRFLAERTGGTYSTLKVQPAELEDSGVYFCASSQGVNLGSPLHFGNGTRLTVT.

This clonotype came up many times. V is TRBV29-1 and J is TRBJ2-1; 9 bases align to TRBD2. Germline lookup yields CDR1 SQVTM and CDR2 ANQGSEA. The CDR3 is made up of 13 amino acids. J lost 4 bases, V lost 7 bases, and 5 bases had no gene match. The CDR3 sequence: CSATSGAYNEQFF. The CDR3 bases are TGCAGCGCGACTAGCGGAGCTTACAATGAGCAGTTCTTC.